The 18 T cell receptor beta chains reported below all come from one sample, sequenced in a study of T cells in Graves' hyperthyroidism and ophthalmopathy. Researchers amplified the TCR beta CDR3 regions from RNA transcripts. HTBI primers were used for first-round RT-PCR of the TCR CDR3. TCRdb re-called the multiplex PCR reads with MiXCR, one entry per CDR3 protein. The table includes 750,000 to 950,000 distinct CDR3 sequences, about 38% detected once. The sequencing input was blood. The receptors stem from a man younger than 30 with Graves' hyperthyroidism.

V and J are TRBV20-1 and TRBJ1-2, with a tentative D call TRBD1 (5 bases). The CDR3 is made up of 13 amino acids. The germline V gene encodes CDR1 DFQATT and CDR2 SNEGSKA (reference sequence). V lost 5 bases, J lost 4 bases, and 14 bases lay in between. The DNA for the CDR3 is TGCAGTGCTCTCCGGACATCCTCCTATGGCTACACCTTC. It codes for CSALRTSSYGYTF.

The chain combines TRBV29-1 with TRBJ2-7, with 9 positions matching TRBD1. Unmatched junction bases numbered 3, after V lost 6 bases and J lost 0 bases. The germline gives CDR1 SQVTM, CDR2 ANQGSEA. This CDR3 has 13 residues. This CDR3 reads CSVRDRDSYEQYF. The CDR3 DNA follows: TGCAGCGTACGGGACAGGGACTCCTACGAGCAGTACTTC.

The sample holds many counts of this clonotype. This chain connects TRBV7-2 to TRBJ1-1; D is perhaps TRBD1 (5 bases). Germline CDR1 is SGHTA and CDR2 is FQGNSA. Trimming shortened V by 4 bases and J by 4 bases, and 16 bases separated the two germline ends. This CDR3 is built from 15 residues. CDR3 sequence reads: CASSWGAEGGTEAFF. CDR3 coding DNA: TGTGCCAGCAGCTGGGGCGCGGAGGGCGGCACTGAAGCTTTCTTT.

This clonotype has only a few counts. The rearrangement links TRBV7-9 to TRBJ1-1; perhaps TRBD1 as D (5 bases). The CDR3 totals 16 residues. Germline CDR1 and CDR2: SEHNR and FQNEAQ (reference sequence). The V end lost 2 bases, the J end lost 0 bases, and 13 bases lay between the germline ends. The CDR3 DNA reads TGTGCCAGCAGCTTATTTGTGGTGGACATGAACACTGAAGCTTTCTTT. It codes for CASSLFVVDMNTEAFF.

The CDR3 region is CASSARLAGGPDTQYF. CDR3 DNA: TGTGCCAGCAGCGCAAGACTAGCGGGGGGACCAGATACGCAGTATTTT. This chain joins TRBV2 and TRBJ2-3; 13 positions agree with TRBD2. This CDR3 spans 16 amino acids. Germline V CDR1 and CDR2: SNHLY, FYNNEI. V was clipped by 6 bases and J by 4 bases; unmatched bases: 7.

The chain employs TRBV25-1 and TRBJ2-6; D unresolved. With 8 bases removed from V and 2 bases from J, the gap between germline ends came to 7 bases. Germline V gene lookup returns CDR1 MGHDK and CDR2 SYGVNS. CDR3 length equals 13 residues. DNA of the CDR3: TGTGCCAGCGGGGTTGCTGGGGCCAACGTCCTGACTTTC. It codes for CASGVAGANVLTF. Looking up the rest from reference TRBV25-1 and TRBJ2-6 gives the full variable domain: EADIYQTPRYLVIGTGKKITLECSQTMGHDKMYWYQQDPGMELHLIHYSYGVNSTEKGDLSSESTVSRIRTEHFPLTLESARPSHTSQYLCASGVAGANVLTFGAGSRLTVL.

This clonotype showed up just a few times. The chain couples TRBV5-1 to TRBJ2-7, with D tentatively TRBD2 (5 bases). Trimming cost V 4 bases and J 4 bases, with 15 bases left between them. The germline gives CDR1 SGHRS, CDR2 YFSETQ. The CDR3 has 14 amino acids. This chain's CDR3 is CASSHEFTGYEQYF. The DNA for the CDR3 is TGCGCCAGCAGCCATGAATTTACGGGGTACGAGCAGTACTTC.

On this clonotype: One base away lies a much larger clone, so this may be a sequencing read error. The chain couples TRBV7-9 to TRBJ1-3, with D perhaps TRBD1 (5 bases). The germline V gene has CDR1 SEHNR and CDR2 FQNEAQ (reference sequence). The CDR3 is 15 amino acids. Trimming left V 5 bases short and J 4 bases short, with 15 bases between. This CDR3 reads CASSPDPGGGNTIYF. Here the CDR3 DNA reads TGTGCCAGCAGCCCCGATCCTGGGGGAGGAAACACCATATATTTT.

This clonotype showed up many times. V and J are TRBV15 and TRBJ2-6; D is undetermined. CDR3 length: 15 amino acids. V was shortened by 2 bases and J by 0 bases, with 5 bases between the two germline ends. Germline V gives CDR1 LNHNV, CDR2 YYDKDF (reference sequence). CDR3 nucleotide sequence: TGTGCCACCAGCAGAAGGAGCTCTGGGGCCAACGTCCTGACTTTC. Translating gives CATSRRSSGANVLTF.

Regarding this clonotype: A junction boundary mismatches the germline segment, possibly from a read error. The CDR3 DNA sequence: TGTGCCGGCAGCTTAACCCTAGCGGGAGACGGAGAGACCCAGTACTTC. Its protein is CAGSLTLAGDGETQYF. J is TRBJ2-5 and V is TRBV7-9, with TRBD2 matching over 10 bases. There are 16 residues in the CDR3. Germline V gene lookup returns CDR1 SEHNR and CDR2 FQNEAQ (reference sequence).

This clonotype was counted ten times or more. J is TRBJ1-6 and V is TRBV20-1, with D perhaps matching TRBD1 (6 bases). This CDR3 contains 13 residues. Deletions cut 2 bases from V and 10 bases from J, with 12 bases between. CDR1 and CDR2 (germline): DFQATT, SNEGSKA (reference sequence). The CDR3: CSARTGSSSPLHF. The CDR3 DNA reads TGCAGTGCTAGAACAGGGAGTTCCTCACCCCTCCACTTT.

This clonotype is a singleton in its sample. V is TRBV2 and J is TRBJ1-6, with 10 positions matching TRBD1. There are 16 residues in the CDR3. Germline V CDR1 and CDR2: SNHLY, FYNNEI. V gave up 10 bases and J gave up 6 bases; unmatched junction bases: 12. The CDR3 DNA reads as TGTGCCACCTCCCGGGCGGACAGGGGGATTAATTCACCCCTCCACTTT. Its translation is CATSRADRGINSPLHF.

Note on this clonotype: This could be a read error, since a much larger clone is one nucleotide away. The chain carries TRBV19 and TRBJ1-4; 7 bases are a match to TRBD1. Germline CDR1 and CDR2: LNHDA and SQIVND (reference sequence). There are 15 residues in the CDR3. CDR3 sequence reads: CAGSAAGTENEKLFF. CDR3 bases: TGTGCCGGTAGTGCAGCCGGGACAGAGAATGAAAAACTGTTTTTT.

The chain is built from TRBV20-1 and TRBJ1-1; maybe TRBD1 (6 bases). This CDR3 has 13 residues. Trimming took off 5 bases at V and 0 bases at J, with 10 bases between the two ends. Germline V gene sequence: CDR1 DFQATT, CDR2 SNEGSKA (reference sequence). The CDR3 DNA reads TGCAGTGCTGCACAGGGCGTGAACACTGAAGCTTTCTTT. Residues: CSAAQGVNTEAFF.

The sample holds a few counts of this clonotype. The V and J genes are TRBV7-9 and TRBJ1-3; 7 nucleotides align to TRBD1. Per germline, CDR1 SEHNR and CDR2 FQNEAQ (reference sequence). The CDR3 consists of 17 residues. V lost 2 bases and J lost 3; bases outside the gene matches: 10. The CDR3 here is CASSLRRGRVGGNTIYF. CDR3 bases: TGTGCCAGCAGCTTAAGGAGGGGGCGTGTAGGTGGAAACACCATATATTTT.

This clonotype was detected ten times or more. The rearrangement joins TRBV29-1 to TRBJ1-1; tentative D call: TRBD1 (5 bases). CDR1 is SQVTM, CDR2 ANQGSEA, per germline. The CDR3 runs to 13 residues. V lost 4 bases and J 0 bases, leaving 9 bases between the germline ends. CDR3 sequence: CSVAGRMNTEAFF. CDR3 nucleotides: TGCAGCGTTGCGGGACGGATGAACACTGAAGCTTTCTTT.

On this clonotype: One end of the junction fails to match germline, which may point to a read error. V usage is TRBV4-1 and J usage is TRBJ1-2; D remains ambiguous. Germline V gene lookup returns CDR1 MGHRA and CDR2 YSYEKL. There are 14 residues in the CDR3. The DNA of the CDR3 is TGCGCCAGCAGCCAAGGCCCCCTAAGATATGACTACACCTTC. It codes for CASSQGPLRYDYTF.

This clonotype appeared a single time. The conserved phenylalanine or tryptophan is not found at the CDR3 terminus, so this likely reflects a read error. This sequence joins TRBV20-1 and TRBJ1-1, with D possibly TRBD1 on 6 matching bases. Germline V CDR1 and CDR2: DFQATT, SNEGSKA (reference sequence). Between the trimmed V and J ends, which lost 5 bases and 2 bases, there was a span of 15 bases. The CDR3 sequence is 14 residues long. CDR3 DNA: TGCAGTGCTCACCAACGGACAGATAACACTGAAGCTTTCTCT. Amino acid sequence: CSAHQRTDNTEAFS.